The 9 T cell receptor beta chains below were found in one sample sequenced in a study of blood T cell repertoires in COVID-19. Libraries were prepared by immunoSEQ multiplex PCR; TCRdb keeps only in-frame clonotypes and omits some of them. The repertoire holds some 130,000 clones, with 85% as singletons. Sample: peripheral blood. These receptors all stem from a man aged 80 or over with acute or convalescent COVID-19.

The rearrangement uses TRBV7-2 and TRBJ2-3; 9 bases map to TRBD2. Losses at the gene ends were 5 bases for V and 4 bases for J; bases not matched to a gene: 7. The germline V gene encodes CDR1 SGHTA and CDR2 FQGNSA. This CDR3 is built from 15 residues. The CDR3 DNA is TGTGCCAGCAGCAAACAGCGGGAGGCCGCAGATACGCAGTATTTT. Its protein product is CASSKQREAADTQYF.

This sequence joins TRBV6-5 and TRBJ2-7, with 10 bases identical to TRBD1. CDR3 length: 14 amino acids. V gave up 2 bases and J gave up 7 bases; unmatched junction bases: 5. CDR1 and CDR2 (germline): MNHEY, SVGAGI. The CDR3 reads CASSYGQGVEEQYF. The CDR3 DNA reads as TGTGCCAGCAGTTACGGACAGGGGGTCGAAGAGCAGTACTTC.

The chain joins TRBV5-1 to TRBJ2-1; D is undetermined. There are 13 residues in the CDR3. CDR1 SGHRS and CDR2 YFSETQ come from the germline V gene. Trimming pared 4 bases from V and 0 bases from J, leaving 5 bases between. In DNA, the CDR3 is TGCGCCAGCAGCCCGAGCTCCTACAATGAGCAGTTCTTC. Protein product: CASSPSSYNEQFF.

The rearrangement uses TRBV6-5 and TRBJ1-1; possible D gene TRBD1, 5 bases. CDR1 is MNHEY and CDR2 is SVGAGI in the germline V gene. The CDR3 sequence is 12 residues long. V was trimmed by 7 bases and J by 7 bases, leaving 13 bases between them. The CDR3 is CASTGRGIEAFF. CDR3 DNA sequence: TGTGCCAGCACCGGGCGGGGGATTGAAGCTTTCTTT.

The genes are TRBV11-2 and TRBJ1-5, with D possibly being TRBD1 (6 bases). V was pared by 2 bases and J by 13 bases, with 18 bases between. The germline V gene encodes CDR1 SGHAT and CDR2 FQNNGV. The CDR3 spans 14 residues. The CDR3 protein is CASSLSTSGTPQHF. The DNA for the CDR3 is TGTGCCAGCAGCTTATCAACGTCGGGGACACCACAGCATTTT.

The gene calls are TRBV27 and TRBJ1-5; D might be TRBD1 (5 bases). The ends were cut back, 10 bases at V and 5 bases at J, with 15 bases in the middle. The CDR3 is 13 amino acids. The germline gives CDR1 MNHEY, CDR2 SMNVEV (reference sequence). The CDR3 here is CATRGVYDQPQHF. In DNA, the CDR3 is TGTGCCACCCGGGGGGTTTACGATCAGCCCCAGCATTTT.

The CDR3 nucleotides are TGTGCCACCAGTCAGACGGGACAGGGTCGCGAGCAGTACTTC. Translated: CATSQTGQGREQYF. The gene calls are TRBV24-1 and TRBJ2-7, with 9 bases that match TRBD1. Germline CDR1 reads KGHDR; CDR2 reads SFDVKD. V dropped 6 bases and J dropped 6; count of bases not matched to a gene: 8. The CDR3 sequence is 14 residues long.

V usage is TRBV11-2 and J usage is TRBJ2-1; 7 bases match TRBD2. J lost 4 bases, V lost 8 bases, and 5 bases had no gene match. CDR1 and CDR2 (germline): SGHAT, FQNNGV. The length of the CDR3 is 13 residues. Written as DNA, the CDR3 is TGTGCCAGCCTAGCGGTCCCTTACAATGAGCAGTTCTTC. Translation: CASLAVPYNEQFF.

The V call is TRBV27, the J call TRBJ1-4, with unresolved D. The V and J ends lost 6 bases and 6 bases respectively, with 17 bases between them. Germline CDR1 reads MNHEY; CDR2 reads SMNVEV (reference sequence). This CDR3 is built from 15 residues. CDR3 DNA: TGTGCCAGCAGAAGATGGGGAGGCGGGTATGAAAAACTGTTTTTT. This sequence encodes CASRRWGGGYEKLFF.